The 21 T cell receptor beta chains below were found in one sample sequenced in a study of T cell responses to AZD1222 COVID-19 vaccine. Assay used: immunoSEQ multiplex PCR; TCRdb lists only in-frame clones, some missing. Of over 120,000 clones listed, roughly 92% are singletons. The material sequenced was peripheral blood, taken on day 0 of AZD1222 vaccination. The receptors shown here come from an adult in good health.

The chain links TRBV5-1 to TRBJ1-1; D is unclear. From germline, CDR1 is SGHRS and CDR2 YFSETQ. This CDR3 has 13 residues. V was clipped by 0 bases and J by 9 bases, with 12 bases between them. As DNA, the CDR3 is TGCGCCAGCAGCTTGGCCGCCAGGAGTCAAGCTTTCTTT. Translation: CASSLAARSQAFF.

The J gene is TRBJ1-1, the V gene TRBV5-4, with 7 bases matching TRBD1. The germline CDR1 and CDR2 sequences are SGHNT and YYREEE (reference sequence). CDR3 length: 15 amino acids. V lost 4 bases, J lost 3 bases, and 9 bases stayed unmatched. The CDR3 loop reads CASSSQGDSHTEAFF. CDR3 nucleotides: TGTGCCAGCAGCAGCCAGGGGGACTCCCACACTGAAGCTTTCTTT.

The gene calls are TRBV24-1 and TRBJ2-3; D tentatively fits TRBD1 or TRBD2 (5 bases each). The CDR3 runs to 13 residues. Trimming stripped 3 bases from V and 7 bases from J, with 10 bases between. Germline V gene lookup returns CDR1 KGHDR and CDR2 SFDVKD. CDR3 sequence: CATSDGGTYTQYF. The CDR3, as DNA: TGTGCCACCAGTGATGGGGGAACGTATACGCAGTATTTT.

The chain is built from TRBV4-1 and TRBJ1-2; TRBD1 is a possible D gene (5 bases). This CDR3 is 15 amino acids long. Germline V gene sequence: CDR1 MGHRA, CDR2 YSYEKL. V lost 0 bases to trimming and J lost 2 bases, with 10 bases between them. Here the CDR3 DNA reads TGCGCCAGCAGCCAAGATAGTAGGGGAAACTATGGCTACACCTTC. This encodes CASSQDSRGNYGYTF.

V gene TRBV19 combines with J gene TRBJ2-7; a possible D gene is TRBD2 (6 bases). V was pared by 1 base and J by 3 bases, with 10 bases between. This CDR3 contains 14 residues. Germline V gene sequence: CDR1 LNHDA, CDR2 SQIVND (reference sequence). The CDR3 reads CASSIGNSGYEQYF. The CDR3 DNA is TGTGCCAGTAGTATAGGTAATAGCGGCTACGAGCAGTACTTC. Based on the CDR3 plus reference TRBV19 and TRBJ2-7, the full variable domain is DGGITQSPKYLFRKEGQNVTLSCEQNLNHDAMYWYRQDPGQGLRLIYYSQIVNDFQKGDIAEGYSVSREKKESFPLTVTSAQKNPTAFYLCASSIGNSGYEQYFGPGTRLTVT.

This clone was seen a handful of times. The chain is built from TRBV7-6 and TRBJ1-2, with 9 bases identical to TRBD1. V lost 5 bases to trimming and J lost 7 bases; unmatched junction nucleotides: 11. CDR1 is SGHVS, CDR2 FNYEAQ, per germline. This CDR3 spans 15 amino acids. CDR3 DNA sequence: TGTGCCAGCAGCCCGCTACAGGGGGCAGGTGGTGGCTACACCTTC. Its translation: CASSPLQGAGGGYTF.

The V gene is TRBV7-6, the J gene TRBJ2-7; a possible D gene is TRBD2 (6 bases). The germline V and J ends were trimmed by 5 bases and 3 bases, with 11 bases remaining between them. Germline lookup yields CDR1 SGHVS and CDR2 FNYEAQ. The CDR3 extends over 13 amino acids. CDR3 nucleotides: TGTGCCAGCAGCGTAAGGCGGGGCTACGAGCAGTACTTC. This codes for CASSVRRGYEQYF.

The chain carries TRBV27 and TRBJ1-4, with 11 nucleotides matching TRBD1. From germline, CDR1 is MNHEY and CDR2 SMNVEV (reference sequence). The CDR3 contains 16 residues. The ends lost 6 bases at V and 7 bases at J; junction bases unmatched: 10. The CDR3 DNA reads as TGTGCCAGCAGCCCCGGGACAGGGGGATTTGGTGAAAAACTGTTTTTT. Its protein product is CASSPGTGGFGEKLFF.

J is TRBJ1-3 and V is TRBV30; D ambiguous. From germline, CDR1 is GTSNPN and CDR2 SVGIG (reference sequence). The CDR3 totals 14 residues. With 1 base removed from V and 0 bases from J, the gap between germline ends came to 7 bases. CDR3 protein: CAWSAVYSGNTIYF. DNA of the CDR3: TGTGCCTGGAGTGCGGTATACTCTGGAAACACCATATATTTT. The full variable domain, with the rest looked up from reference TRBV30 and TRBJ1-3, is SQTIHQWPATLVQPVGSPLSLECTVEGTSNPNLYWYRQAAGRGLQLLFYSVGIGQISSEVPQNLSASRPQDRQFILSSKKLLLSDSGFYLCAWSAVYSGNTIYFGEGSWLTVV.

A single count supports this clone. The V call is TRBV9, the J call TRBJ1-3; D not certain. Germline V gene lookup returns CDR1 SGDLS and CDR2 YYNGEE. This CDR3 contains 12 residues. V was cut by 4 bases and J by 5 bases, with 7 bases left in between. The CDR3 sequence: CASSRIRNTIYF. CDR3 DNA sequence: TGTGCCAGCAGCCGTATTAGAAACACCATATATTTT.

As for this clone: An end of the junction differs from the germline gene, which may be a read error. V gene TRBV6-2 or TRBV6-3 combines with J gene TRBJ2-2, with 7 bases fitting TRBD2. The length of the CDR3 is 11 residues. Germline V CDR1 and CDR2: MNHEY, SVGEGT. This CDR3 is CASSHSGKLFF. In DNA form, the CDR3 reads TGTGCCAGCAGCCACAGCGGGAAGCTGTTTTTT.

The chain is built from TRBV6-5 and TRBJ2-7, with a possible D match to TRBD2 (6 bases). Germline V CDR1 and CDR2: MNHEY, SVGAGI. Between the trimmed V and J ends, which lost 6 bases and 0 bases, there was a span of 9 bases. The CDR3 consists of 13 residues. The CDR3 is CASSLGSSYEQYF. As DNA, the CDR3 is TGTGCCAGCAGCCTCGGGAGCTCCTACGAGCAGTACTTC.

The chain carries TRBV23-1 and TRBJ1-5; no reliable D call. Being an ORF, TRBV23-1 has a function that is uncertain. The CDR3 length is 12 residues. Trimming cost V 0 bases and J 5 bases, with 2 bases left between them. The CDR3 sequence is CASSQSYQPQHF. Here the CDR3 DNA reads TGCGCCAGCAGTCAATCTTATCAGCCCCAGCATTTT.

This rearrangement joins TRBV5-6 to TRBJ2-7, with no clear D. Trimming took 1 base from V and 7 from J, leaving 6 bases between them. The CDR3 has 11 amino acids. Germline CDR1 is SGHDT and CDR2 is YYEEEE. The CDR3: CASSLSREQYF. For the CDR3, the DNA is TGTGCCAGCAGCTTGTCCAGAGAGCAGTACTTC.

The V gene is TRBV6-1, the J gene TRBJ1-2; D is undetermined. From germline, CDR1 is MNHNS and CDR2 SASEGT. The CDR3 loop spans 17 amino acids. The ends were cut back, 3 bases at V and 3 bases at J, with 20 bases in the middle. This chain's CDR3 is CASSDPGYFSTDYGYTF. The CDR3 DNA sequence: TGTGCCAGCAGTGACCCCGGCTACTTCTCGACGGACTATGGCTACACCTTC.

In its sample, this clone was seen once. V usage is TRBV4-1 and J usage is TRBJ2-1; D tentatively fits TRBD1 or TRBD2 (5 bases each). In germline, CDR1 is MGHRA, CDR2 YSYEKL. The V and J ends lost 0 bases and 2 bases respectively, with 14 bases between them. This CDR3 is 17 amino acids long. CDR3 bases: TGCGCCAGCAGCCAAGATCGTGGACTGGGGGCCTACAATGAGCAGTTCTTC. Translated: CASSQDRGLGAYNEQFF.

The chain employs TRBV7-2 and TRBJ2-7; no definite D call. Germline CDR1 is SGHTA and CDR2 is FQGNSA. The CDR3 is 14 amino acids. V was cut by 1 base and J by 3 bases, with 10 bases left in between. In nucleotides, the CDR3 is TGTGCCAGCAGCTTAGATCCAGGTGACTACGAGCAGTACTTC. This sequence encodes CASSLDPGDYEQYF.

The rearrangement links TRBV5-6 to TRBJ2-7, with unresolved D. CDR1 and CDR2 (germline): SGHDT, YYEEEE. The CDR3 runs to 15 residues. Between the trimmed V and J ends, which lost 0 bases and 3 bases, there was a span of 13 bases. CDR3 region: CASSLATTSFYEQYF. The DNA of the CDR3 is TGTGCCAGCAGCTTGGCTACGACCTCATTCTACGAGCAGTACTTC.

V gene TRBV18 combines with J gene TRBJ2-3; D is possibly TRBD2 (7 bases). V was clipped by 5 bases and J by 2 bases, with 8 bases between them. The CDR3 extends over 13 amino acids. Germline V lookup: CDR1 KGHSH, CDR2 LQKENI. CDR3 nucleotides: TGTGCCAGCTCAGGGGGGGCCACAGATACGCAGTATTTT. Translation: CASSGGATDTQYF. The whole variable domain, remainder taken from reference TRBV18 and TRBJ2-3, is NAGVMQNPRHLVRRRGQEARLRCSPMKGHSHVYWYRQLPEEGLKFMVYLQKENIIDESGMPKERFSAEFPKEGPSILRIQQVVRGDSAAYFCASSGGATDTQYFGPGTRLTVL.

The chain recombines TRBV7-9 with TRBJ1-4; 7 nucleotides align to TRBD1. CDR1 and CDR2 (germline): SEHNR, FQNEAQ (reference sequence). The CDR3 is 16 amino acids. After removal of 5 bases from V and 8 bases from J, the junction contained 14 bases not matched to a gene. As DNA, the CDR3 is TGTGCCAGCAGCCTGGGGCGTCGACAGGGAAACGAAAAACTGTTTTTT. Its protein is CASSLGRRQGNEKLFF.

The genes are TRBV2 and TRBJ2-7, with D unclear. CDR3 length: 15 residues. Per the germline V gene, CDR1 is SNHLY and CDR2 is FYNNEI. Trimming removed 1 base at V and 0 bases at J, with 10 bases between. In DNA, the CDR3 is TGTGCCAGCAGTGAAGGTAGCCTAATCTCCTACGAGCAGTACTTC. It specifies CASSEGSLISYEQYF.